These 14 T cell receptor beta chains were all obtained from the same sample, sequenced in a study of vaccination effects on CD4 cells after COVID-19. No antigens are known for them. Here immunoSEQ multiplex PCR was the method, and the copy in TCRdb shows in-frame clones only, minus some. This sample has approximately 26,000 clones, with 69% found just once. Antigen-specific CD4+ T cells were expanded with viral peptide pools in the ViraFEST assay before sequencing. Culturing for approximately 10 days preceded CD4+ T cell isolation. The individual was infected with SARS-CoV-2 between March and December 2020, as confirmed by PCR. Sequencing used CD4+ T cells from PBMCs cultured with SARS-CoV-2 spike peptides, obtained before COVID-19 vaccination. All receptors come from a human donor who had a prior SARS-CoV-2 infection.

This chain connects TRBV4-2 to TRBJ2-2, with D possibly matching TRBD1 (6 bases). V was shortened by 4 bases and J by 2 bases, with 17 bases between the two germline ends. Germline lookup yields CDR1 LGHNA and CDR2 YNFKEQ. The CDR3 extends over 17 amino acids. CDR3 loop: CASSPGAVYLNTGELFF. DNA for the CDR3: TGTGCCAGCAGCCCAGGGGCCGTCTATCTTAACACCGGGGAGCTGTTTTTT.

In this sample, this clone turned up a few times. The rearrangement links TRBV5-8 to TRBJ2-7; D uncertain. Trimming stripped 2 bases from V and 6 bases from J, with 21 bases between. This CDR3 has 16 residues. Germline CDR1 reads SGHTS; CDR2 reads YDEGEE. This CDR3 reads CASSFIVPTAYLEQYF. As DNA, the CDR3 is TGTGCCAGCAGCTTTATCGTACCCACGGCATATCTCGAGCAGTACTTC.

The V gene is TRBV12-2, the J gene TRBJ2-1; TRBD2 was called by the table and not checked on the DNA. TRBV12-2 is a documented pseudogene. This CDR3 has 20 amino acids. This chain's CDR3 is CASRPCGSRGSRYSYNEQFF. Written as DNA, the CDR3 is TGTGCAAGTCGCCCGTGCGGGTCACGGGGGTCCCGATACTCCTACAATGAGCAGTTCTTC.

V and J are TRBV12-3 or TRBV12-4 and TRBJ2-1; 8 bases are shared with TRBD2. CDR3 size: 11 residues. V was pared by 5 bases and J by 12 bases, with 3 bases of the junction left unmatched. CDR3 region: CASSRLAWQFF. The DNA for the CDR3 is TGTGCCAGCAGTCGACTAGCGTGGCAGTTCTTC.

The chain is built from TRBV6-5 and TRBJ2-7; 7 bases match TRBD1. Looked up from germline, CDR1 is MNHEY and CDR2 is SVGAGI. This CDR3 has 13 residues. J lost 2 bases, V lost 10 bases, and 8 bases had no gene match. The CDR3, as DNA: TGTGCCACTTCAGACAGGGCCCCCTACGAGCAGTACTTC. This gives the protein CATSDRAPYEQYF.

The chain uses TRBV14 and TRBJ1-3; D gene unclear. In germline, CDR1 is SGHDN, CDR2 FVKESK. The CDR3 has 16 residues. Trimming shortened V by 0 bases and J by 0 bases, and 9 bases separated the two germline ends. This CDR3 reads CASSQDWVNSGNTIYF. The CDR3 DNA reads TGTGCCAGCAGCCAAGATTGGGTCAACTCTGGAAACACCATATATTTT.

The chain has TRBV19 and TRBJ1-2, with D uncertain. V lost 3 bases to trimming and J lost 3 bases, with 11 bases between them. The CDR3 contains 14 residues. CDR1 is LNHDA and CDR2 is SQIVND in the germline V gene (reference sequence). CDR3 loop: CASSIVPPYYGYTF. The CDR3 bases are TGTGCCAGTAGTATTGTTCCCCCTTACTATGGCTACACCTTC.

This rearrangement joins TRBV19 to TRBJ1-1; D is ambiguous. This CDR3 spans 13 amino acids. Germline assignment: CDR1 LNHDA and CDR2 SQIVND (reference sequence). The V gene lost 4 bases and the J gene lost 4 bases, with 10 bases spanning the gap. The CDR3 region is CASSRATTTEAFF. In DNA form, the CDR3 reads TGTGCCAGTAGTAGGGCTACGACCACTGAAGCTTTCTTT.

This chain uses TRBV28 with TRBJ2-2; D gene unclear. Germline CDR1 reads MDHEN; CDR2 reads SYDVKM. CDR3 length equals 14 residues. The V gene lost 4 bases and the J gene lost 1 base, with 7 bases spanning the gap. CDR3 region: CASSWTVNTGELFF. The CDR3 DNA reads as TGTGCCAGCAGTTGGACGGTGAACACCGGGGAGCTGTTTTTT.

The rearrangement uses TRBV12-3 or TRBV12-4 and TRBJ1-1, with a weak D call TRBD1 (5 bases). The CDR3 consists of 13 residues. V was pared by 6 bases and J by 3 bases, with 11 bases between. DNA for the CDR3: TGTGCCAGCAGGCCTCAGGGTTACACTGAAGCTTTCTTT. The encoded protein is CASRPQGYTEAFF.

This chain joins TRBV4-1 and TRBJ2-5; a possible D gene is TRBD1 (5 bases). The CDR3 totals 15 residues. Germline loops: CDR1 MGHRA, CDR2 YSYEKL. V was clipped by 1 base and J by 2 bases, with 11 bases between them. The CDR3 sequence: CASSQGFRVQETQYF. The CDR3 DNA is TGCGCCAGCAGCCAAGGCTTCAGGGTACAAGAGACCCAGTACTTC.

This chain uses TRBV6-1 with TRBJ2-3; weak D call: TRBD1 (6 bases). Germline V CDR1 and CDR2: MNHNS, SASEGT. The V gene lost 4 bases and the J gene lost 0 bases, with 14 bases spanning the gap. The CDR3 extends over 16 amino acids. DNA of the CDR3: TGTGCCAGCAGTGTTTCGCTGGGGACAAGCACAGATACGCAGTATTTT. It codes for CASSVSLGTSTDTQYF.

This clone occurred a few times. The V gene is TRBV10-3, the J gene TRBJ2-7; 9 bases are shared with TRBD1. The CDR3 is made up of 15 amino acids. Trimming at V came to 3 bases and at J to 3 bases, leaving 6 bases not matched to a gene. Germline CDR1 reads ENHRY; CDR2 reads SYGVKD. This chain's CDR3 is CAISEPGQGYYEQYF. The CDR3 DNA reads TGTGCCATCAGTGAACCGGGACAGGGCTACTACGAGCAGTACTTC.

The chain uses TRBV2 and TRBJ2-7; D possibly corresponds to TRBD1 (5 bases). Germline loops: CDR1 SNHLY, CDR2 FYNNEI. Trimming shortened V by 5 bases and J by 4 bases, and 9 bases separated the two germline ends. The CDR3 has 12 amino acids. CDR3 nucleotides: TGTGCCAGCAGTAGACAGCAATACGAGCAGTACTTC. Its protein product is CASSRQQYEQYF.